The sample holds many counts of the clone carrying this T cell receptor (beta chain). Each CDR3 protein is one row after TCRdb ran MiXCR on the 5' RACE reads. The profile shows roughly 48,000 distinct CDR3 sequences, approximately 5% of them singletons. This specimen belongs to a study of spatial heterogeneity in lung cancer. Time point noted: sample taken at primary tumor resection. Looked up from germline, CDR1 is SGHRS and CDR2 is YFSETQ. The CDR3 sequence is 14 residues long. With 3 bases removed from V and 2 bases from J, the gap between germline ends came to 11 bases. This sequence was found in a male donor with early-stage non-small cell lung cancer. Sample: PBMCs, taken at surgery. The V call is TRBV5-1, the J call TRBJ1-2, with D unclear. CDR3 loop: CASSSKTGNYGYTF. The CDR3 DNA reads TGCGCCAGCAGCTCGAAAACGGGGAACTATGGCTACACCTTC.